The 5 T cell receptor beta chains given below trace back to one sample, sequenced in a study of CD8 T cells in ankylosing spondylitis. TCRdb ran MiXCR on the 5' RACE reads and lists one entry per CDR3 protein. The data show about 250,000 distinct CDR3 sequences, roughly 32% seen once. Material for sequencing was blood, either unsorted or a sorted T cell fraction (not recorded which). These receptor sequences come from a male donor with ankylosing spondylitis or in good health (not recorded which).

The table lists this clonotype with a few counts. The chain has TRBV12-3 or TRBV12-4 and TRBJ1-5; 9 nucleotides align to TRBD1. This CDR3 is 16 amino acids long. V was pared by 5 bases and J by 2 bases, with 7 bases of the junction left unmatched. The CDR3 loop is CASSVTGGKGNQPQHF. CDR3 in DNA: TGTGCCAGCAGTGTGACAGGGGGAAAGGGCAATCAGCCCCAGCATTTT.

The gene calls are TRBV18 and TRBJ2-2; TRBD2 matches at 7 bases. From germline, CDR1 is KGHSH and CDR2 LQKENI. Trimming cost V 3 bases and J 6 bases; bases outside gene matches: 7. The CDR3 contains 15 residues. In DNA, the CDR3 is TGTGCCAGCTCACCGGAACGCGGGGGATCCGGGGAGCTGTTTTTT. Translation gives CASSPERGGSGELFF.

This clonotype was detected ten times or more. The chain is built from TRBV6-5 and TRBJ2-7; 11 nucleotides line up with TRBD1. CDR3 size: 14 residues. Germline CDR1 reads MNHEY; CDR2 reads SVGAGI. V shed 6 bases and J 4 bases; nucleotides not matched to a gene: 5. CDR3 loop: CASSYRDRGYEQYF. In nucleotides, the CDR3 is TGTGCCAGCAGCTACAGGGACAGGGGGTACGAGCAGTACTTC.

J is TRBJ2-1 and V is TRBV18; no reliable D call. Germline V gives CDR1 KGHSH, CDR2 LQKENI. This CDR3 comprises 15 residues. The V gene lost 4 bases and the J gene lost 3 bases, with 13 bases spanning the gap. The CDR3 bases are TGTGCCAGCTCACTATCCCGACAAGTCTACAATGAGCAGTTCTTC. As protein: CASSLSRQVYNEQFF.

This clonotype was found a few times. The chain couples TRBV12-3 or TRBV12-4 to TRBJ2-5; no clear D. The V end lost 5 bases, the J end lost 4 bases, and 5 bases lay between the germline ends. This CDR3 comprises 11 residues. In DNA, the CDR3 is TGTGCCAGCAGTATGGGAGAGACCCAGTACTTC. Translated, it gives CASSMGETQYF.